The TCR beta chain described here comes from a study of blood T cell repertoires in COVID-19. Study at large: Italy, Spain and the United States were the sources of the convalescent and acute COVID-19 samples. The cDNA or gDNA used as material had been derived from T cells, B-cell-depleted T cells, or PBMCs.

From germline, CDR1 is LNHDA and CDR2 SQIVND (reference sequence). The V gene end was trimmed by 7 bases and the J gene end by 2 bases; junction bases not matched to a gene: 7. CDR3 size: 15 residues. As handled by the study authors: Nucleated cell number was recorded as an estimate derived from reference gene primer amplification. Libraries were prepared by immunoSEQ multiplex PCR; TCRdb keeps only in-frame clonotypes and omits some of them. V, J and clone size are those of that table, while D and trimming were read from the DNA. The table records about 70,000 clones, 80% to 90% of them present only once.

Sequencing was done on a sample of peripheral blood. This rearrangement joins TRBV19 to TRBJ1-2, with TRBD1 identical over 10 bases. The source of this sequence is a man aged 50 or older with acute or convalescent COVID-19. The CDR3 region is CASTRTGGSNYGYTF. The CDR3 DNA is TGTGCCAGTACTCGGACAGGGGGTTCCAACTATGGCTACACCTTC.